Listed below are T cell receptor beta chains from one sample, sequenced in a study of blood T cell repertoires in COVID-19. The method was immunoSEQ multiplex PCR; TCRdb's version includes in-frame clones alone and lacks a portion of them. This sample has some 200,000 clones; less than 90% occur once, and the top ten carry around 2.6%. Material: PBMCs or T cells enriched from blood (not recorded which). The receptors originated from a woman aged 25 to 45 who had recovered from COVID-19. Both conserved end residues are part of each CDR3. Each record gives: V gene, clone size, J gene, D gene, CDR3 protein, CDR3 DNA. A D gene is named only where the DNA matches it firmly. Size is stated for part of the rows, as once, few or many counts, or as a class when the clone is expanded.

v_call: TRBV4-3
clone_size: -
j_call: TRBJ2-2
d_call: -
cdr3_aa: CASSQNRASNTGELFF
cdr3_nt: TGCGCCAGCAGCCAGAACAGGGCGTCGAACACCGGGGAGCTGTTTTTT

v_call: TRBV5-1
clone_size: few
j_call: TRBJ2-3
d_call: TRBD2
cdr3_aa: CASGASGGPSTDTQYF
cdr3_nt: TGCGCCAGCGGCGCTAGCGGGGGGCCGAGCACAGATACGCAGTATTTT

v_call: TRBV9
clone_size: -
j_call: TRBJ2-1
d_call: -
cdr3_aa: CASSRGGSSYNEQFF
cdr3_nt: TGTGCCAGCAGCAGGGGGGGGAGCTCCTACAATGAGCAGTTCTTC

v_call: TRBV4-1
clone_size: -
j_call: TRBJ1-6
d_call: -
cdr3_aa: CASSQSSGLGSPLHF
cdr3_nt: TGCGCCAGCAGTCAAAGTTCGGGACTCGGTTCACCCCTCCACTTT

v_call: TRBV7-3
clone_size: -
j_call: TRBJ1-3
d_call: TRBD1
cdr3_aa: CASSNGQGRSGNTIYF
cdr3_nt: TGTGCCAGCAGCAACGGACAGGGCCGATCTGGAAACACCATATATTTT

v_call: TRBV16
clone_size: -
j_call: TRBJ1-6
d_call: -
cdr3_aa: CASSPLVGDNSPLHF
cdr3_nt: TGTGCCAGCAGCCCCCTGGTAGGGGATAATTCACCCCTCCACTTT

v_call: TRBV7-2
clone_size: -
j_call: TRBJ1-6
d_call: -
cdr3_aa: CASTPLIGSGSPLHF
cdr3_nt: TGTGCCAGCACCCCCCTAATCGGATCGGGTTCACCCCTCCACTTT

v_call: TRBV3-1/TRBV3-2
clone_size: -
j_call: TRBJ2-2
d_call: TRBD1
cdr3_aa: CASSGTANTGELFF
cdr3_nt: TGTGCCAGCAGCGGGACAGCGAACACCGGGGAGCTGTTTTTT

v_call: TRBV3-1/TRBV3-2
clone_size: -
j_call: TRBJ2-1
d_call: TRBD2
cdr3_aa: CASSQLLLVAGGVEQFF
cdr3_nt: TGTGCCAGCAGCCAACTCCTACTGGTAGCGGGGGGGGTTGAGCAGTTCTTC

v_call: TRBV12-5
clone_size: -
j_call: TRBJ1-3
d_call: TRBD1
cdr3_aa: CASGPGQASGNTIYF
cdr3_nt: TGTGCTAGTGGCCCGGGACAGGCGTCTGGAAACACCATATATTTT

v_call: TRBV4-3
clone_size: -
j_call: TRBJ2-2
d_call: -
cdr3_aa: CASSQDVRANTGELFF
cdr3_nt: TGCGCCAGCAGCCAAGATGTCCGGGCGAACACCGGGGAGCTGTTTTTT

v_call: TRBV7-2
clone_size: -
j_call: TRBJ2-1
d_call: TRBD2
cdr3_aa: CASKRGGSYNEQFF
cdr3_nt: TGTGCCAGCAAGCGGGGGGGCTCCTACAATGAGCAGTTCTTC

v_call: TRBV5-5
clone_size: -
j_call: TRBJ1-5
d_call: -
cdr3_aa: CASSTDPAGQPQHF
cdr3_nt: TGTGCCAGCAGCACGGACCCGGCGGGCCAGCCCCAGCATTTT

v_call: TRBV19
clone_size: -
j_call: TRBJ2-7
d_call: TRBD1
cdr3_aa: CASSTRQGAHEQYF
cdr3_nt: TGTGCCAGTAGTACCAGACAGGGGGCCCACGAGCAGTACTTC

v_call: TRBV12-1
clone_size: -
j_call: TRBJ2-2
d_call: -
cdr3_aa: CASSLLEGDNTGELFF
cdr3_nt: TGTGCCAGCAGCTTACTCGAGGGGGATAACACCGGGGAGCTGTTTTTT

v_call: TRBV15
clone_size: few
j_call: TRBJ1-2
d_call: -
cdr3_aa: CATSRDHRLSGDYGYTF
cdr3_nt: TGTGCCACCAGCAGAGATCACAGATTGTCAGGCGACTATGGCTACACCTTC

v_call: TRBV13
clone_size: -
j_call: TRBJ2-7
d_call: -
cdr3_aa: CASSLGLEAPQYF
cdr3_nt: TGTGCCAGCAGCTTAGGGTTGGAGGCCCCACAGTACTTC

v_call: TRBV5-1
clone_size: -
j_call: TRBJ1-2
d_call: -
cdr3_aa: CASSLVGQTYGYTF
cdr3_nt: TGCGCCAGCAGCTTGGTAGGACAGACCTATGGCTACACCTTC

v_call: TRBV2
clone_size: -
j_call: TRBJ2-3
d_call: -
cdr3_aa: CASSVMTLKSTDTQYF
cdr3_nt: TGTGCCAGCAGTGTAATGACTCTAAAGAGCACAGATACGCAGTATTTT

v_call: TRBV5-1
clone_size: -
j_call: TRBJ2-2
d_call: -
cdr3_aa: CASSVRDSRGTGELFF
cdr3_nt: TGCGCCAGCAGCGTAAGGGACTCCCGGGGCACCGGGGAGCTGTTTTTT

v_call: TRBV4-1
clone_size: -
j_call: TRBJ1-4
d_call: -
cdr3_aa: CASSQATLEKLFF
cdr3_nt: TGCGCCAGCAGCCAAGCGACTCTTGAAAAACTGTTTTTT

v_call: TRBV18
clone_size: -
j_call: TRBJ2-7
d_call: TRBD1
cdr3_aa: CASSPGTGGSEQYF
cdr3_nt: TGTGCCAGCTCACCCGGGACAGGGGGGTCCGAGCAGTACTTC

v_call: TRBV25-1
clone_size: -
j_call: TRBJ2-1
d_call: -
cdr3_aa: CASSELAYEQFF
cdr3_nt: TGTGCCAGCAGTGAATTAGCGTATGAGCAGTTCTTC

v_call: TRBV27
clone_size: -
j_call: TRBJ2-7
d_call: TRBD1
cdr3_aa: CASSETPPDRAIYEQYF
cdr3_nt: TGTGCCAGCAGCGAAACGCCTCCAGACAGGGCGATCTACGAGCAGTACTTC

v_call: TRBV5-6
clone_size: few
j_call: TRBJ2-6
d_call: TRBD1
cdr3_aa: CASSIRDSYTTGANVLTF
cdr3_nt: TGTGCCAGCAGCATCCGGGACAGTTACACCACTGGGGCCAACGTCCTGACTTTC

v_call: TRBV11-1
clone_size: -
j_call: TRBJ1-2
d_call: TRBD1
cdr3_aa: CASSPDRASGYTF
cdr3_nt: TGTGCCAGCAGTCCGGACAGGGCTTCTGGCTACACCTTC

v_call: TRBV15
clone_size: -
j_call: TRBJ2-4
d_call: TRBD2
cdr3_aa: CATSADGREGYGKNIQYF
cdr3_nt: TGTGCCACCAGTGCCGACGGGAGGGAGGGGTATGGCAAAAACATTCAGTACTTC

v_call: TRBV4-3
clone_size: -
j_call: TRBJ1-1
d_call: -
cdr3_aa: CASSQDISLTEAFF
cdr3_nt: TGCGCCAGCAGCCAAGATATATCCTTGACTGAAGCTTTCTTT

v_call: TRBV6-5
clone_size: -
j_call: TRBJ1-2
d_call: TRBD1
cdr3_aa: CASRWTGTGGYGYTF
cdr3_nt: TGTGCCAGCAGGTGGACCGGGACAGGGGGGTATGGCTACACCTTC

v_call: TRBV25-1
clone_size: -
j_call: TRBJ2-7
d_call: TRBD1
cdr3_aa: CASSIRDRGLYEQYF
cdr3_nt: TGTGCCAGCTCGATCAGGGACAGGGGGTTGTACGAGCAGTACTTC

v_call: TRBV5-1
clone_size: -
j_call: TRBJ2-3
d_call: -
cdr3_aa: CASSSALLEGTQYF
cdr3_nt: TGCGCCAGCAGCTCCGCCCTACTAGAGGGTACGCAGTATTTT

v_call: TRBV5-5
clone_size: once
j_call: TRBJ2-5
d_call: -
cdr3_aa: CASSKPQGRETQYF
cdr3_nt: TGTGCCAGCAGCAAACCCCAGGGTCGAGAGACCCAGTACTTC

v_call: TRBV4-3
clone_size: -
j_call: TRBJ1-2
d_call: TRBD1
cdr3_aa: CASSQFEGAGYYGYTF
cdr3_nt: TGCGCCAGCAGCCAATTTGAGGGGGCGGGATACTATGGCTACACCTTC

v_call: TRBV7-6
clone_size: -
j_call: TRBJ2-3
d_call: TRBD1
cdr3_aa: CASSFTTGGVADTQYF
cdr3_nt: TGTGCCAGCAGCTTTACGACAGGGGGCGTGGCAGATACGCAGTATTTT

v_call: TRBV2
clone_size: -
j_call: TRBJ1-5
d_call: -
cdr3_aa: CASSLERGNQPQHF
cdr3_nt: TGTGCCAGCAGTTTAGAACGAGGCAATCAGCCCCAGCATTTT

v_call: TRBV19
clone_size: -
j_call: TRBJ1-2
d_call: TRBD1
cdr3_aa: CASSIIVTGGANGYTF
cdr3_nt: TGTGCCAGTAGTATAATAGTTACAGGGGGCGCAAATGGCTACACCTTC

v_call: TRBV7-9
clone_size: -
j_call: TRBJ1-3
d_call: -
cdr3_aa: CASSFVSLSSGNTIYF
cdr3_nt: TGTGCCAGCAGCTTTGTCAGTTTAAGCTCTGGAAACACCATATATTTT

v_call: TRBV29-1
clone_size: -
j_call: TRBJ1-1
d_call: -
cdr3_aa: CSTYRGTEAFF
cdr3_nt: TGCAGCACATACCGAGGGACTGAAGCTTTCTTT

v_call: TRBV7-8
clone_size: -
j_call: TRBJ2-6
d_call: TRBD2
cdr3_aa: CASSPPLAGAFSGANVLTF
cdr3_nt: TGTGCCAGCAGCCCCCCGCTAGCGGGGGCCTTCTCTGGGGCCAACGTCCTGACTTTC

v_call: TRBV5-8
clone_size: -
j_call: TRBJ2-7
d_call: -
cdr3_aa: CASSLMRGSSYEQYF
cdr3_nt: TGTGCCAGCAGCTTGATGAGGGGGAGCTCCTACGAGCAGTACTTC

v_call: TRBV6-5
clone_size: -
j_call: TRBJ1-6
d_call: TRBD1
cdr3_aa: CASRRTGGDNSPLHF
cdr3_nt: TGTGCCAGCAGGAGGACAGGGGGCGACAATTCACCCCTCCACTTT

v_call: TRBV6-2/TRBV6-3
clone_size: -
j_call: TRBJ1-3
d_call: -
cdr3_aa: CASSDGFSGNTIYF
cdr3_nt: TGTGCCAGCAGCGACGGGTTCTCTGGAAACACCATATATTTT

v_call: TRBV6-5
clone_size: -
j_call: TRBJ1-5
d_call: -
cdr3_aa: CASRWGVVQPQHF
cdr3_nt: TGTGCCAGCCGGTGGGGGGTGGTGCAGCCCCAGCATTTT

v_call: TRBV6-5
clone_size: few
j_call: TRBJ1-4
d_call: -
cdr3_aa: CASSRDFEEKLFF
cdr3_nt: TGTGCCAGCAGCCGTGATTTCGAGGAAAAACTGTTTTTT

v_call: TRBV12-3/TRBV12-4
clone_size: -
j_call: TRBJ2-1
d_call: -
cdr3_aa: CASSPIANEQFF
cdr3_nt: TGTGCCAGCAGTCCCATAGCCAATGAGCAGTTCTTC

v_call: TRBV7-3
clone_size: -
j_call: TRBJ1-2
d_call: -
cdr3_aa: CASSFGGANGYTF
cdr3_nt: TGTGCCAGCAGCTTTGGGGGCGCGAATGGCTACACCTTC

v_call: TRBV18
clone_size: -
j_call: TRBJ2-3
d_call: TRBD1
cdr3_aa: CASSRGTGGQITDTQYF
cdr3_nt: TGTGCCAGCTCACGAGGGACAGGGGGGCAGATCACAGATACGCAGTATTTT

v_call: TRBV19
clone_size: -
j_call: TRBJ1-5
d_call: -
cdr3_aa: CASSARTAYSNQPQHF
cdr3_nt: TGTGCCAGTAGTGCAAGGACAGCCTATAGCAATCAGCCCCAGCATTTT

v_call: TRBV2
clone_size: -
j_call: TRBJ2-7
d_call: TRBD1
cdr3_aa: CASSRDSSYEQYF
cdr3_nt: TGTGCCAGCAGTAGGGACAGCTCCTACGAGCAGTACTTC

v_call: TRBV11-2
clone_size: -
j_call: TRBJ2-7
d_call: TRBD1
cdr3_aa: CASSFGQGPYEQYF
cdr3_nt: TGTGCCAGCAGCTTTGGACAGGGCCCCTACGAGCAGTACTTC

v_call: TRBV6-5
clone_size: -
j_call: TRBJ1-2
d_call: -
cdr3_aa: CASRGGREFHYGYTF
cdr3_nt: TGTGCCAGCAGGGGGGGAAGGGAGTTCCACTATGGCTACACCTTC

v_call: TRBV7-9
clone_size: few
j_call: TRBJ2-7
d_call: -
cdr3_aa: CASSLTQGRASYEQYF
cdr3_nt: TGTGCCAGCAGCTTAACCCAGGGTCGTGCCTCCTACGAGCAGTACTTC

v_call: TRBV5-1
clone_size: -
j_call: TRBJ2-2
d_call: TRBD1
cdr3_aa: CASSLQGVDGELFF
cdr3_nt: TGCGCCAGCAGCTTACAGGGGGTTGACGGGGAGCTGTTTTTT

v_call: TRBV5-4
clone_size: -
j_call: TRBJ2-7
d_call: TRBD2
cdr3_aa: CASSFRGGEQYF
cdr3_nt: TGTGCCAGCAGCTTCCGGGGGGGAGAGCAGTACTTC

v_call: TRBV21-1
clone_size: -
j_call: TRBJ1-5
d_call: -
cdr3_aa: CASSNWDRGNFNQPQHF
cdr3_nt: TGTGCCAGCAGCAACTGGGACAGGGGAAACTTCAATCAGCCCCAGCATTTT

v_call: TRBV7-6
clone_size: -
j_call: TRBJ2-3
d_call: TRBD2
cdr3_aa: CASSAKRGPTDTQYF
cdr3_nt: TGTGCCAGCAGCGCAAAGCGGGGCCCCACAGATACGCAGTATTTT

v_call: TRBV9
clone_size: -
j_call: TRBJ2-7
d_call: -
cdr3_aa: CASSVASQGQYEQYF
cdr3_nt: TGTGCCAGCAGCGTAGCGAGCCAGGGGCAGTACGAGCAGTACTTC

v_call: TRBV2
clone_size: once
j_call: TRBJ1-2
d_call: TRBD1
cdr3_aa: CASSDGWTGAYGYTF
cdr3_nt: TGTGCCAGCAGTGACGGATGGACAGGGGCCTATGGCTACACCTTC